The clone carrying this TCR beta chain was picked up many times. The target antigen is unknown. The CDR3 runs 14 residues. V gave up 3 bases and J gave up 5 bases, with 13 bases separating them. The germline V gene has CDR1 LNHNV and CDR2 YYDKDF (reference sequence). The data stem from a study of metastatic and nonmetastatic thyroid tumors. Study details: Across blood and tumor or nodule tissue, repertoires from malignant and benign thyroid patients were compared with one another.

Original data processing: Researchers built a distant-metastasis classifier for papillary thyroid cancer that drew on CDR3 differences across clinicopathological groups. With MiXCR, TCRdb called clones anew from the PCR reads. These V and J calls are TCRdb output, not the study's own analysis. Among around 25,000 clones listed, over 25% were seen once. Before thyroid surgery, none of the patients had received any treatment. Study results and limitations: A significant increase in TCR beta diversity was reportedly seen in malignant thyroid tumors relative to benign nodules, in blood and tumor.

The chain combines TRBV15 with TRBJ2-5, with a tentative D call TRBD2 (6 bases). This clonotype was obtained from a male donor with papillary thyroid cancer or a benign thyroid nodule (not recorded which). Some clones in this sample may be carry-over from other donors' samples. The material sequenced was blood. CDR3 residues: CATSRGGRGETQYF. CDR3 in DNA: TGTGCCACCAGCAGGGGGGGAAGGGGTGAGACCCAGTACTTC.